The 27 T cell receptor beta chains below were found in one sample sequenced in a study of cytomegalovirus exposure and HLA in healthy donors. Primers included in the PCR were 60 Vbeta and 13 Jbeta primers. Measured with immunoSEQ multiplex PCR; TCRdb has only the in-frame clones, and not every one. The profile shows 200,000 or so clones, around 77% of them singletons. Material for sequencing was PBMCs. All receptors derive from a woman in her thirties in good health and CMV-seronegative.

V usage is TRBV28 and J usage is TRBJ2-3; D uncertain. The germline gives CDR1 MDHEN, CDR2 SYDVKM. V was cut by 5 bases and J by 6 bases, with 6 bases left in between. The CDR3 is 11 amino acids. In DNA form, the CDR3 reads TGTGCCAGCAGTCTCGGGGATACGCAGTATTTT. Protein sequence: CASSLGDTQYF.

This rearrangement joins TRBV11-2 to TRBJ2-1; D is unclear. CDR1 is SGHAT and CDR2 is FQNNGV in the germline V gene. V gave up 1 base and J gave up 3 bases, with 13 bases separating them. CDR3 length: 16 amino acids. For the CDR3, the DNA is TGTGCCAGCAGCTTAGTCTTCCGGCAGGACTACAATGAGCAGTTCTTC. This gives the protein CASSLVFRQDYNEQFF.

The J gene is TRBJ2-7, the V gene TRBV19; D possibly corresponds to TRBD2 (6 bases). V was clipped by 5 bases and J by 3 bases, with 17 bases between them. Germline V lookup: CDR1 LNHDA, CDR2 SQIVND (reference sequence). This CDR3 has 15 amino acids. CDR3: CASSAGTHPYYEQYF. The CDR3 DNA follows: TGTGCCAGTAGTGCCGGGACTCACCCTTACTACGAGCAGTACTTC.

The J gene is TRBJ2-7, the V gene TRBV7-2, with 12 bases matching TRBD2. The germline V gene has CDR1 SGHTA and CDR2 FQGNSA. V was pared by 5 bases and J by 2 bases, with 16 bases of the junction left unmatched. This CDR3 region has 19 residues. The CDR3 loop reads CASSTRRGPLAGGTYEQYF. CDR3 DNA sequence: TGTGCCAGCAGCACCCGACGCGGTCCACTAGCGGGGGGCACCTACGAGCAGTACTTC.

The chain links TRBV5-1 to TRBJ2-1; 7 positions match TRBD2. CDR1 and CDR2 from the germline V gene are SGHRS and YFSETQ. There are 15 residues in the CDR3. J gave up 4 bases and V 3 bases, and 7 bases lay outside the gene matches. The CDR3 coding sequence is TGCGCCAGCAGCTCGGGGGGTAGCGGGTACAATGAGCAGTTCTTC. Encoded protein: CASSSGGSGYNEQFF.

In its sample, this clone was seen a few times. The chain carries TRBV5-5 and TRBJ1-1; D might be TRBD1 (6 bases). Per the germline V gene, CDR1 is SGHKS and CDR2 is YYEKEE (reference sequence). CDR3 length equals 14 residues. V lost 2 bases, J lost 4 bases, and 12 bases lay in between. This CDR3 reads CASSFNGGATEAFF. The CDR3 bases are TGTGCCAGCAGCTTCAACGGGGGGGCCACTGAAGCTTTCTTT.

The genes are TRBV11-1 and TRBJ2-1, with 13 nucleotides matching TRBD2. The CDR3 has 18 amino acids. V lost 0 bases, J lost 8 bases, and 10 bases stayed unmatched. CDR1 SGHAT and CDR2 FQDESV come from the germline V gene (reference sequence). The CDR3 sequence: CASSLASTTSGGFHEQFF. CDR3 nucleotides: TGTGCCAGCAGCTTAGCCTCCACGACTAGCGGGGGGTTTCATGAGCAGTTCTTC. Looking up the rest from reference TRBV11-1 and TRBJ2-1 gives the full variable domain: EAEVAQSPRYKITEKSQAVAFWCDPISGHATLYWYRQILGQGPELLVQFQDESVVDDSQLPKDRFSAERLKGVDSTLKIQPAELGDSAMYLCASSLASTTSGGFHEQFFGPGTRLTVL.

This sequence joins TRBV10-3 and TRBJ2-1, with 10 bases aligning to TRBD2. The CDR3 runs to 18 residues. The trim removed 4 bases at V and 7 bases at J, leaving 16 bases unmatched. Germline V gives CDR1 ENHRY, CDR2 SYGVKD. The CDR3 region has the DNA TGTGCCATCAGTGTCTTTAACCCTCAGCGGGAGGGCCCGAATGAGCAGTTCTTC. This translates into CAISVFNPQREGPNEQFF.

The chain joins TRBV19 to TRBJ2-1; TRBD2 might be the D (6 bases). The germline gives CDR1 LNHDA, CDR2 SQIVND (reference sequence). V lost 7 bases and J 4 bases, leaving 8 bases between the germline ends. The CDR3 contains 12 residues. CDR3 in amino acids: CASNRGYNEQFF. CDR3 bases: TGTGCCAGTAACCGGGGGTACAATGAGCAGTTCTTC. The entire variable domain, with the rest obtained from reference TRBV19 and TRBJ2-1, is as follows: DGGITQSPKYLFRKEGQNVTLSCEQNLNHDAMYWYRQDPGQGLRLIYYSQIVNDFQKGDIAEGYSVSREKKESFPLTVTSAQKNPTAFYLCASNRGYNEQFFGPGTRLTVL.

The chain combines TRBV12-5 with TRBJ2-5; TRBD1 aligns across 8 bases. The CDR3 runs 15 residues. The germline CDR1 and CDR2 sequences are LGHNT and FRNRAP. V dropped 4 bases and J dropped 4; count of bases not matched to a gene: 8. The CDR3 loop is CASGSGQENGETQYF. The CDR3 DNA sequence: TGTGCTAGTGGTTCGGGACAGGAGAACGGAGAGACCCAGTACTTC.

This clone was seen a few times. The chain recombines TRBV25-1 with TRBJ2-5, with D possibly matching TRBD2 (6 bases). V was shortened by 5 bases and J by 5 bases, with 15 bases between the two germline ends. The CDR3 has 14 residues. CDR1 and CDR2 (germline): MGHDK, SYGVNS. The CDR3: CASSFGGSRETQYF. The CDR3 bases are TGTGCCAGCAGTTTCGGGGGATCGCGGGAGACCCAGTACTTC.

The rearrangement uses TRBV9 and TRBJ1-4, with 11 bases lining up with TRBD1. Germline V gene sequence: CDR1 SGDLS, CDR2 YYNGEE. V shed 4 bases, J shed 7 bases, and the junction held 6 bases outside the gene matches. This CDR3 spans 15 amino acids. CDR3 amino acids: CASSLWDRGTEKLFF. DNA of the CDR3: TGTGCCAGCAGCTTATGGGACAGGGGGACTGAAAAACTGTTTTTT.

Points on this clone: At one boundary the junction diverges from the germline segment, which might be a read error. The chain joins TRBV7-9 to TRBJ2-7; D gene ambiguous. The germline V gene has CDR1 SEHNR and CDR2 FQNEAQ (reference sequence). The CDR3 length is 12 residues. The CDR3, as DNA: TGTTCCAGCAGCGCCGCCTCACAGATCCAGTACTTC. It translates to CSSSAASQIQYF.

This chain joins TRBV4-1 and TRBJ2-7; 7 nucleotides line up with TRBD1. Germline CDR1 MGHRA, CDR2 YSYEKL. Trimming at V came to 4 bases and at J to 7 bases, leaving 16 bases not matched to a gene. The length of the CDR3 is 16 residues. CDR3 DNA sequence: TGCGCCAGCAGCCCGAAATCTCTAGGTGGGACAGTGGAGCAGTACTTC. Translated, it gives CASSPKSLGGTVEQYF.

DNA for the CDR3: TGTGCCAGCAGCCAAGTGGGCGGGGGGCGCTCTGACACTGAAGCTTTCTTT. This translates into CASSQVGGGRSDTEAFF. This rearrangement joins TRBV4-2 to TRBJ1-1, with a weak D call TRBD1 (6 bases). The CDR3 is 17 residues long. The V gene lost 1 base and the J gene lost 3 bases, with 18 bases spanning the gap. Germline-derived CDR1 and CDR2 are LGHNA and YNFKEQ.

The rearrangement uses TRBV5-1 and TRBJ2-7; D may be TRBD2 (6 bases). Deletions cut 0 bases from V and 11 bases from J, with 12 bases between. The CDR3 extends over 12 amino acids. Germline values: CDR1 SGHRS, CDR2 YFSETQ. CDR3 amino acids: CASSLGAGNEYF. The CDR3 bases are TGCGCCAGCAGCTTGGGGGCGGGGAACGAGTACTTC.

The chain carries TRBV7-9 and TRBJ1-4; D unclear. The CDR3 contains 14 residues. V shed 4 bases and J shed 8 bases, with 14 bases lying between them. CDR1 and CDR2 (germline): SEHNR, FQNEAQ (reference sequence). CDR3 region: CASSSLDLGEKLFF. DNA of the CDR3: TGTGCCAGCAGCTCCCTCGATCTGGGCGAAAAACTGTTTTTT.

The V gene is TRBV15, the J gene TRBJ2-7; D might be TRBD1 (5 bases). Germline V gene lookup returns CDR1 LNHNV and CDR2 YYDKDF (reference sequence). The CDR3 consists of 14 residues. V was pared by 5 bases and J by 1 base, with 12 bases between. The CDR3 DNA sequence: TGTGCCACCAGCTTAGACAGAAGGTCCTACGAGCAGTACTTC. Its translation is CATSLDRRSYEQYF.

This clone was found a few times. The sample contains more than one DNA sequence encoding this CDR3. The chain employs TRBV5-5 and TRBJ1-1; D call uncertain. The CDR3 consists of 12 residues. Germline V CDR1 and CDR2: SGHKS, YYEKEE (reference sequence). V lost 4 bases, J lost 1 base, and 5 bases lay in between. CDR3 region: CASSRGNTEAFF. The CDR3 DNA is TGTGCCAGCAGCAGAGGGAACACTGAAGCTTTCTTT.

The V and J genes are TRBV5-4 and TRBJ2-7, with 9 bases matching TRBD2. The CDR3 extends over 16 amino acids. Germline CDR1 and CDR2: SGHNT and YYREEE (reference sequence). The junction had 12 bases not matched to a gene; V was cut back by 4 bases and J by 4 bases. The CDR3, as DNA: TGTGCCAGCAGCGTGACTAGCGGAATTCCCCCTTACGAGCAGTACTTC. Residues: CASSVTSGIPPYEQYF.

The chain links TRBV19 to TRBJ2-7; the match to TRBD2 covers 8 bases. Germline CDR1 LNHDA, CDR2 SQIVND (reference sequence). The V gene end was trimmed by 2 bases and the J gene end by 4 bases; junction bases not matched to a gene: 4. The CDR3 spans 14 residues. The CDR3 loop is CASSIISGMYEQYF. CDR3 bases: TGTGCCAGTAGTATAATTAGCGGGATGTACGAGCAGTACTTC.

J is TRBJ2-1 and V is TRBV2, with D possibly matching TRBD2 (5 bases). V lost 7 bases and J lost 8, with 18 bases in between. The CDR3 length is 14 residues. Germline V CDR1 and CDR2: SNHLY, FYNNEI. CDR3 bases: TGTGCCAGCACCCCCCAAGACGGAGGCGATGAGCAGTTCTTC. Its protein is CASTPQDGGDEQFF.

Sample share makes this clone medium-sized. The chain is built from TRBV6-5 and TRBJ1-4, with D maybe TRBD1 (5 bases). Per the germline V gene, CDR1 is MNHEY and CDR2 is SVGAGI. The CDR3 consists of 13 residues. Trimming cost V 5 bases and J 10 bases, with 14 bases left between them. CDR3 sequence reads: CASSEVTAGKLFF. CDR3 DNA sequence: TGTGCCAGCAGTGAAGTGACAGCAGGAAAACTGTTTTTT.

Notes on this clone: Within the sample, other DNA sequences also encode this same CDR3. This sequence joins TRBV5-1 and TRBJ1-1, with 7 bases fitting TRBD1. Germline-derived CDR1 and CDR2 are SGHRS and YFSETQ. Trimming removed 5 bases from V and 3 bases from J; junction bases left unmatched: 10. This CDR3 has 15 residues. The CDR3 reads CASRVGQGEYTEAFF. The CDR3 coding sequence is TGCGCCAGCAGAGTGGGCCAGGGGGAGTACACTGAAGCTTTCTTT.

The genes are TRBV6-5 and TRBJ2-1; a weak D match, TRBD2 (6 bases). This CDR3 comprises 14 residues. The germline CDR1 and CDR2 sequences are MNHEY and SVGAGI. Trimming took 2 bases from V and 5 from J, leaving 10 bases between them. The CDR3 coding sequence is TGTGCCAGCAGTTACGCCGGGAGAGACAATGAGCAGTTCTTC. Its translation: CASSYAGRDNEQFF.

CDR3 amino acids: CASSLALGGFTDTQYF. CDR3 nucleotide sequence: TGTGCCAGCAGCTTAGCGCTCGGCGGGTTCACAGATACGCAGTATTTT. V gene TRBV7-9 combines with J gene TRBJ2-3, with D perhaps TRBD2 (5 bases). Trimming shortened V by 0 bases and J by 2 bases, and 12 bases separated the two germline ends. The CDR3 has 16 residues. Germline CDR1 and CDR2: SEHNR and FQNEAQ (reference sequence).

This clone was found a few times. J is TRBJ1-2 and V is TRBV7-9, with D maybe TRBD1 (6 bases). The CDR3 contains 12 residues. Germline loops: CDR1 SEHNR, CDR2 FQNEAQ (reference sequence). V gave up 5 bases and J gave up 8 bases, with 12 bases separating them. The CDR3 sequence: CASSVQGFGYTF. In DNA form, the CDR3 reads TGTGCCAGCAGCGTCCAGGGGTTCGGCTACACCTTC.